This T cell receptor (beta chain) is from a study of STAT3 mutations in large granular lymphocyte leukemia. Study results and caveats: Every T-cell large granular lymphocyte leukemia patient had at least one immunodominant TCR beta clonotype.

Data came from immunoSEQ multiplex PCR; TCRdb stores just in-frame clones and leaves some out. This sample has around 7,800 clones; 91% occur once, and the top ten carry 40% to 55%. The V gene end was trimmed by 6 bases and the J gene end by 8 bases; junction bases not matched to a gene: 11. From germline, CDR1 is SNHLY and CDR2 FYNNEI. CDR3 length: 15 residues. Notes on this clone: Antigen: not known.

The chain combines TRBV2 with TRBJ2-2; TRBD1 agrees at 8 bases. The origin of this receptor is a man over 45 with T-cell large granular lymphocyte leukemia. Some clones in this sample may be carry-over from other donors' samples. The material sequenced was peripheral blood mononuclear cells. The CDR3 loop is CASSQRQGAMGELFF. CDR3 DNA: TGTGCCAGCAGCCAACGCCAGGGGGCGATGGGGGAGCTGTTTTTT.